This entry is about one TCR beta chain. Its antigen is not known. Looked up from germline, CDR1 is MNHEY and CDR2 is SMNVEV (reference sequence). V trimming: 3 bases; J trimming: 6 bases; junction bases outside the gene matches: 7. The CDR3 length is 14 residues. Use of 60 Vbeta and 13 Jbeta primers characterized the PCR. Clones were read by immunoSEQ multiplex PCR, and TCRdb kept only the in-frame ones, dropping some. Of just over 200,000 clones listed, 70% are singletons. These data are taken from a study of cytomegalovirus exposure and HLA in healthy donors. The study's findings and limits: HLA alleles showed associations with 16,951 TCR beta sequences in a later analysis, at a 0.05 false discovery rate. Segments of the TCR beta V type were, in most cases, productive about 90% or about 30% of the time in an earlier analysis.

The sequenced material came from PBMCs. This rearrangement joins TRBV27 to TRBJ1-1; 7 bases map to TRBD1. The TCR sequence derives from a man between 35 and 55 years old in good health and CMV-seropositive. CDR3 in amino acids: CASSFLDRTSEAFF. The CDR3 region has the DNA TGTGCCAGCAGTTTCCTGGACAGGACGTCTGAAGCTTTCTTT.